The 12 T cell receptor beta chains reported below all come from one sample, sequenced in a study of T cells in Graves' hyperthyroidism and ophthalmopathy. RNA transcripts gave rise to amplified TCR beta CDR3 regions. TCR CDR3 underwent first-round RT-PCR with the HTBI primer set. TCRdb re-called the multiplex PCR reads with MiXCR, one entry per CDR3 protein. The sample lists a few hundred thousand distinct CDR3 sequences, 35% to 55% occurring once. The sequenced sample consisted of peripheral blood or thyroid tissue (not recorded which). The receptors derive from a woman younger than 35 with Graves' hyperthyroidism.

This clonotype has at least ten counts. J is TRBJ2-5 and V is TRBV2; 8 nucleotides line up with TRBD2. The CDR3 loop spans 19 amino acids. The V gene's germline CDR1 is SNHLY and CDR2 FYNNEI. The trim removed 5 bases at V and 1 base at J, leaving 18 bases unmatched. The CDR3 loop is CASSYEILKQTSVQETQYF. DNA for the CDR3: TGTGCCAGCAGTTACGAAATCCTGAAACAGACTAGCGTCCAAGAGACCCAGTACTTC.

V is TRBV10-3 and J is TRBJ1-1, with D uncertain. The CDR3 runs to 13 residues. The V end was cut by 4 bases, the J end by 3 bases, with 9 bases between. CDR1 and CDR2 (germline): ENHRY, SYGVKD. CDR3: CAISGQKDTEAFF. CDR3 DNA: TGTGCCATCAGTGGGCAAAAGGACACTGAAGCTTTCTTT.

The chain joins TRBV25-1 to TRBJ1-2; 7 bases are a match to TRBD1. The CDR3 contains 12 residues. The V gene's germline CDR1 is MGHDK and CDR2 SYGVNS. In DNA, the CDR3 is TGTGCTAGAGTCAGGGGGGCTGATGGCTACACCTTC. Its translation: CARVRGADGYTF.

Comment on this clonotype: Given a much more abundant clone one base away, this may be a read error. The chain combines TRBV6-4 with TRBJ1-1; no definite D call. CDR3 length: 15 residues. Germline values: CDR1 MRHNA, CDR2 SNTAGT. CDR3 sequence: CASSEESPADTEALF. CDR3 DNA sequence: TGTGCCAGCAGTGAAGAGTCGCCAGCCGACACTGAAGCTCTCTTT.

This clonotype has just a few counts. This chain uses TRBV11-2 with TRBJ2-1, with D maybe TRBD2 (6 bases). Trimming took off 1 base at V and 0 bases at J, with 10 bases between the two ends. Per the germline V gene, CDR1 is SGHAT and CDR2 is FQNNGV. The CDR3 is 16 residues long. The CDR3 is CASSLGIADSYNEQFF. The CDR3, as DNA: TGTGCCAGCAGCTTAGGTATAGCGGACTCCTACAATGAGCAGTTCTTC.

This clonotype was observed at least ten times. The chain joins TRBV7-2 to TRBJ1-5, with D unclear. In germline, CDR1 is SGHTA, CDR2 FQGNSA. V lost 10 bases, J lost 2 bases, and 15 bases lay in between. This CDR3 has 14 residues. CDR3 bases: TGTGCCACCTCTGGGGTTACGGGCAATCAGCCCCAGCATTTT. This codes for CATSGVTGNQPQHF.

The rearrangement uses TRBV10-3 and TRBJ2-7, with D uncertain. The CDR3 has 12 residues. The germline V gene encodes CDR1 ENHRY and CDR2 SYGVKD. Trimming took 11 bases from V and 6 from J, leaving 17 bases between them. The CDR3 here is CAGWGGLLEQYF. The DNA for the CDR3 is TGTGCCGGATGGGGTGGGCTGCTCGAGCAGTACTTC.

The genes are TRBV19 and TRBJ1-3; D is unclear. There are 15 residues in the CDR3. CDR1 is LNHDA and CDR2 is SQIVND in the germline V gene (reference sequence). V shed 5 bases and J shed 0 bases, with 11 bases lying between them. As DNA, the CDR3 is TGTGCCAGTAGTTTGGACGAGTACTCTGGAAACACCATATATTTT. Translated: CASSLDEYSGNTIYF.

There are many counts of this clonotype. CDR3 protein: CASEPGSGVNTGELFF. The CDR3 DNA sequence: TGTGCCAGTGAGCCAGGGAGCGGGGTTAACACCGGGGAGCTGTTTTTT. The rearrangement joins TRBV19 to TRBJ2-2; TRBD2 matches at 7 bases. The CDR3 contains 16 residues. The germline CDR1 and CDR2 sequences are LNHDA and SQIVND (reference sequence). Losses at the gene ends were 8 bases for V and 2 bases for J; bases not matched to a gene: 11.

The rearrangement joins TRBV30 to TRBJ1-2, with D unresolved. Trimming pared 5 bases from V and 2 bases from J, leaving 15 bases between. This CDR3 is built from 14 residues. CDR1 and CDR2 from the germline V gene are GTSNPN and SVGIG (reference sequence). The CDR3 coding sequence is TGTGCCTGGGCCCGGATCACAAGGAACTATGGCTACACCTTC. It is translated as CAWARITRNYGYTF.

This clonotype was counted ten times or more. J is TRBJ2-7 and V is TRBV12-5; 7 bases map to TRBD2. Trimming at V came to 6 bases and at J to 8 bases, leaving 13 bases not matched to a gene. The germline V gene encodes CDR1 LGHNT and CDR2 FRNRAP. The CDR3 is made up of 14 amino acids. The DNA for the CDR3 is TGTGCTAGTGGCCCACGAGGGAGGGTCTCCAAGCAGTACTTC. This codes for CASGPRGRVSKQYF.

Regarding this clonotype: A much larger clone lies one base from this, so it may be a read error. This chain uses TRBV10-3 with TRBJ1-1, with a tentative D call TRBD1 (5 bases). The CDR3 runs to 13 residues. The germline V and J ends were trimmed by 3 bases and 6 bases, with 11 bases remaining between them. Germline-derived CDR1 and CDR2 are ENHRY and SYGVKD. The CDR3 nucleotides read TGTGCCATCAGTGACAGGGTCGAGGCTGAAGCTTTCTTT. Translated: CAISDRVEAEAFF.